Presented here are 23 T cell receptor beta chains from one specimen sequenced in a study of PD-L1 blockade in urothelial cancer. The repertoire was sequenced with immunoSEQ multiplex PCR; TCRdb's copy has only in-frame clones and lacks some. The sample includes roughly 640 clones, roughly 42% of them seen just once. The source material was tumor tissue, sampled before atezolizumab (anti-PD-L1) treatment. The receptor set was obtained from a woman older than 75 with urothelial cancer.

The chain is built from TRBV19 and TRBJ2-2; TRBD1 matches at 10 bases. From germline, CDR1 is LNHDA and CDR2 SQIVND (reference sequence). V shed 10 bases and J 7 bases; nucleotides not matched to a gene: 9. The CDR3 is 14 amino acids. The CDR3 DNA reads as TGTGCCACCGGGACAGGGGTTTTCGGCGGGGAGCTGTTTTTT. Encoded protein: CATGTGVFGGELFF.

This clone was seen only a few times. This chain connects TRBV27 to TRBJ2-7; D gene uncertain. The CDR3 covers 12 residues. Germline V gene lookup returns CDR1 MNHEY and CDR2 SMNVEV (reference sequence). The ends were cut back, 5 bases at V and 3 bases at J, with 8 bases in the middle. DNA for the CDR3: TGTGCCAGCAGTCCGATCGGCTACGAGCAGTACTTC. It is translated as CASSPIGYEQYF.

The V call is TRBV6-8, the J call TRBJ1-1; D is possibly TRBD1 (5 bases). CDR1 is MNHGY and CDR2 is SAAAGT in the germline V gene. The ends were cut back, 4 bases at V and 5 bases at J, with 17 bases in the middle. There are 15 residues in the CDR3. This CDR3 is CASSFPGLTRTEAFF. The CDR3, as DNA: TGTGCCAGCAGTTTTCCGGGACTAACTCGGACTGAAGCTTTCTTT.

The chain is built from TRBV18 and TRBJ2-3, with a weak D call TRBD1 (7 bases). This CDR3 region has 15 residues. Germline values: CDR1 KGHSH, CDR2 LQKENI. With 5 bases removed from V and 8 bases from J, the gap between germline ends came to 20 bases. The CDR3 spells CASSSLTAGGLTQYF. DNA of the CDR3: TGTGCCAGCTCATCACTTACGGCAGGGGGGCTTACGCAGTATTTT.

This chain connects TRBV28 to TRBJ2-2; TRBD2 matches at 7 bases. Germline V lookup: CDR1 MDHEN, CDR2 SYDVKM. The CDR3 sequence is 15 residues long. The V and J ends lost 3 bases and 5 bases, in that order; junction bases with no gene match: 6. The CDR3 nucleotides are TGTGCCAGCAGTTTCAACGGGGGGTTAACCGGGGAGCTGTTTTTT. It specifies CASSFNGGLTGELFF.

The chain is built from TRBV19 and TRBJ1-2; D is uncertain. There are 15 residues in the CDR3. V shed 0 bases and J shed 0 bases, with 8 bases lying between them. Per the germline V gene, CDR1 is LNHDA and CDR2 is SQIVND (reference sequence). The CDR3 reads CASSIDQRTNYGYTF. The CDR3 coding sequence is TGTGCCAGTAGTATAGACCAACGCACTAACTATGGCTACACCTTC.

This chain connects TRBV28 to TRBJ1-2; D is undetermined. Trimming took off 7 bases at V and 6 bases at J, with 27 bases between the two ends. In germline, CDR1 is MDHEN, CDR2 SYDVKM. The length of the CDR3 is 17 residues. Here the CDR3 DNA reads TGTGCCAGCAACACACCGTGGACGCCGGATTTTCGGGATGGCTACACCTTC. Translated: CASNTPWTPDFRDGYTF.

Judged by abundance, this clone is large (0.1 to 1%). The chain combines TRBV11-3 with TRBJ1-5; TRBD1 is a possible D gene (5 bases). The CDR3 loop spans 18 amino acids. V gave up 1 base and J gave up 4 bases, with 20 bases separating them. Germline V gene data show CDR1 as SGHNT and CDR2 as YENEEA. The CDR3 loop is CASSLGRMGPGFNQPQHF. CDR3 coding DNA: TGTGCCAGCAGCTTAGGACGGATGGGGCCGGGATTTAATCAGCCCCAGCATTTT. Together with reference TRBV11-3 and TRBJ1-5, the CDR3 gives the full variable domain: EAGVVQSPRYKIIEKKQPVAFWCNPISGHNTLYWYLQNLGQGPELLIRYENEEAVDDSQLPKDRFSAERLKGVDSTLKIQPAELGDSAVYLCASSLGRMGPGFNQPQHFGDGTRLSIL.

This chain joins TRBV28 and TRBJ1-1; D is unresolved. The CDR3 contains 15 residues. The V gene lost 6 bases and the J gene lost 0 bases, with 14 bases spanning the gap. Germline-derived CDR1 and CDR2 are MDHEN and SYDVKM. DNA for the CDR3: TGTGCCAGCAGACAGCTCGGACGGATGAACACTGAAGCTTTCTTT. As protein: CASRQLGRMNTEAFF.

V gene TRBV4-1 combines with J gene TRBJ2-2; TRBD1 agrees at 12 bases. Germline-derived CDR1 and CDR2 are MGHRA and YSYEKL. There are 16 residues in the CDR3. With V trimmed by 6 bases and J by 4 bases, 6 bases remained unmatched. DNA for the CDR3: TGCGCCAGCAGATCGGGACAGGGGGCTCTCACCGGGGAGCTGTTTTTT. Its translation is CASRSGQGALTGELFF.

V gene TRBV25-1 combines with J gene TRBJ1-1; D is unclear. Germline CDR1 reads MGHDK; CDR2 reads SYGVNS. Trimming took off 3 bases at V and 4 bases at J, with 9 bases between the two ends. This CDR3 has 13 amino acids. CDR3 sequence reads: CASSDPIGTEAFF. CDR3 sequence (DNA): TGTGCCAGCAGTGACCCTATAGGCACTGAAGCTTTCTTT.

CDR3: CASSRTENQPQHF. In DNA, the CDR3 is TGTGCCAGCTCACGGACAGAAAATCAGCCCCAGCATTTT. This sequence joins TRBV18 and TRBJ1-5; D perhaps matches TRBD1 (6 bases). Trimming cost V 4 bases and J 4 bases, with 8 bases left between them. The CDR3 has 13 residues. Germline assignment: CDR1 KGHSH and CDR2 LQKENI.

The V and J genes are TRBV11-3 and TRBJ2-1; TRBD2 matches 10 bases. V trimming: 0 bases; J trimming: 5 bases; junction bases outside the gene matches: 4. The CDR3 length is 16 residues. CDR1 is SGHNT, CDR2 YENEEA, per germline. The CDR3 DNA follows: TGTGCCAGCAGCTTAGAGGCTAGCGGGGGTGACAATGAGCAGTTCTTC. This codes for CASSLEASGGDNEQFF. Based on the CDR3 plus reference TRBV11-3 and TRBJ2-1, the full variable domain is EAGVVQSPRYKIIEKKQPVAFWCNPISGHNTLYWYLQNLGQGPELLIRYENEEAVDDSQLPKDRFSAERLKGVDSTLKIQPAELGDSAVYLCASSLEASGGDNEQFFGPGTRLTVL.

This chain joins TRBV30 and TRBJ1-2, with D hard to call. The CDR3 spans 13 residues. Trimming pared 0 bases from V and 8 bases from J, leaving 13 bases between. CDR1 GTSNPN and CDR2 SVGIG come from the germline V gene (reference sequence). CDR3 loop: CAWSVSRFEGYTF. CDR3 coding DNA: TGTGCCTGGAGTGTATCGCGATTCGAAGGCTACACCTTC. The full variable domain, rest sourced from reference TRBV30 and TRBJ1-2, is SQTIHQWPATLVQPVGSPLSLECTVEGTSNPNLYWYRQAAGRGLQLLFYSVGIGQISSEVPQNLSASRPQDRQFILSSKKLLLSDSGFYLCAWSVSRFEGYTFGSGTRLTVV.

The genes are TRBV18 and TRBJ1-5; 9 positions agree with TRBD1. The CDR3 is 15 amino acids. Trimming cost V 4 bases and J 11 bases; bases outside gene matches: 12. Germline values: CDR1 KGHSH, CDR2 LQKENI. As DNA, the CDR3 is TGTGCCAGCTCACTAAAACCGGGACAGGGAACAGCCCAGCATTTT. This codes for CASSLKPGQGTAQHF.

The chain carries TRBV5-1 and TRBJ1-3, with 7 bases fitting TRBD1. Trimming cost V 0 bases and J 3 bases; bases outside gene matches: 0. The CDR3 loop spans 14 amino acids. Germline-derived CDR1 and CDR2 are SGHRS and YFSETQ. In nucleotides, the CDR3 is TGCGCCAGCAGCTTGGACAGGGGTGGAAACACCATATATTTT. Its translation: CASSLDRGGNTIYF.

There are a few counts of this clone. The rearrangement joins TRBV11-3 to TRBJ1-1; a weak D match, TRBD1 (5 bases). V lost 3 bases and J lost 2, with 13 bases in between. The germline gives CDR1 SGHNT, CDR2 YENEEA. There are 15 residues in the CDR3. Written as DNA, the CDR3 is TGTGCCAGCAGCTTGTCGGGGGACGGCAACACTGAAGCTTTCTTT. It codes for CASSLSGDGNTEAFF.

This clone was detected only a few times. CDR3 in amino acids: CATTGHSYEQYF. The DNA of the CDR3 is TGTGCCACGACAGGGCACTCCTACGAGCAGTACTTC. This chain joins TRBV6-8 and TRBJ2-7; 7 bases align to TRBD1. V was pared by 10 bases and J by 0 bases, with 3 bases of the junction left unmatched. The germline gives CDR1 MNHGY, CDR2 SAAAGT. The CDR3 has 12 residues.

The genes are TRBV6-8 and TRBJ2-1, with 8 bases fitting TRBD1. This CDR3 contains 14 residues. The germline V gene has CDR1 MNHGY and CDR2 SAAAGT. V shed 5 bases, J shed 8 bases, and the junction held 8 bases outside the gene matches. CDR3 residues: CASSDPTGADEQFF. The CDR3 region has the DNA TGTGCCAGCAGTGACCCGACAGGGGCGGATGAGCAGTTCTTC.

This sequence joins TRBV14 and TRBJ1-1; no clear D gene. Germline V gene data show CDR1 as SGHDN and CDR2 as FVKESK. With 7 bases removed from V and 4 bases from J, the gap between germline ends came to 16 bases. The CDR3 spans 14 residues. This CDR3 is CASNRSRTGTEAFF. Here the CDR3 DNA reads TGTGCCAGCAACCGTAGTAGGACGGGCACTGAAGCTTTCTTT. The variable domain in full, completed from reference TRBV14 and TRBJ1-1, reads EAGVTQFPSHSVIEKGQTVTLRCDPISGHDNLYWYRRVMGKEIKFLLHFVKESKQDESGMPNNRFLAERTGGTYSTLKVQPAELEDSGVYFCASNRSRTGTEAFFGQGTRLTVV.

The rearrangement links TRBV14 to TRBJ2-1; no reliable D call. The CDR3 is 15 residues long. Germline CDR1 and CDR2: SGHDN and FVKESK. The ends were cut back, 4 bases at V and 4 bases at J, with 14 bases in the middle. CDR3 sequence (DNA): TGTGCCAGCAGCCCACAATACGGCCCATACAATGAGCAGTTCTTC. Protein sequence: CASSPQYGPYNEQFF.

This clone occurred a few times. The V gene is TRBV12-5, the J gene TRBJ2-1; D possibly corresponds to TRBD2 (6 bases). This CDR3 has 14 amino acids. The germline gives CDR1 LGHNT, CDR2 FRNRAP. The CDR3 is CASTNFLALNEQFF. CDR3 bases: TGTGCCAGCACCAACTTTCTAGCGCTCAATGAGCAGTTCTTC.

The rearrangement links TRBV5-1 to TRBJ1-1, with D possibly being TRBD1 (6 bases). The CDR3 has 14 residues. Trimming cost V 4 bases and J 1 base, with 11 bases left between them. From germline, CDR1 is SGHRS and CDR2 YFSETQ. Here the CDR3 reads CASSKGTPNTEAFF. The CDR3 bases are TGCGCCAGCAGCAAGGGGACACCGAACACTGAAGCTTTCTTT.